This T cell receptor beta chain was sequenced during a study of blood T cell repertoires in COVID-19. At the level of the study: Nucleic acid was either cDNA or gDNA, and it came from T cells, B-cell-depleted T cells, or PBMCs.

Original handling: Counts of nucleated cells, estimated from reference gene primer amplification, were obtained. Generated by immunoSEQ multiplex PCR, the TCRdb table keeps only in-frame clones and is missing some. That table gives V, J and clone size, and the DNA gave D and trimming. There are about 300,000 clones in the sample; roughly 83% occur only once, and under 2% lies in the top ten. Sequenced input: peripheral blood. This clonotype was sampled from a woman aged 45-59 years with acute or convalescent COVID-19.

CDR3 amino acids: CASSVPAGGGAYTEAFF. As DNA, the CDR3 is TGTGCCAGCAGCGTCCCGGCGGGGGGGGGCGCTTACACTGAAGCTTTCTTT. V and J are TRBV9 and TRBJ1-1; D may be TRBD1 (6 bases). The CDR3 loop spans 17 amino acids. Germline assignment: CDR1 SGDLS and CDR2 YYNGEE. Trimming removed 2 bases from V and 3 bases from J, with 20 bases in between.